This TCR beta chain was sequenced during a study of blood T cell repertoires in COVID-19. As handled by the study authors: By means of reference gene primer amplification, nucleated cell counts were estimated. TCRdb's table, derived via immunoSEQ multiplex PCR, lists solely in-frame clones and lacks some. V, J and clone size were drawn from that table, and D and trimming were deduced from the DNA. Of approximately 350,000 clones in the sample, more than 80% were seen once. This CDR3 spans 15 amino acids. The J segment lost 5 bases and the V segment lost 3 bases, leaving 11 bases of the junction unmatched. The V gene's germline CDR1 is DFQATT and CDR2 SNEGSKA (reference sequence). Living in roughly 25 US areas, the participants were between roughly 18 and 95 years of age.

The sequence came from a man aged 18 to 29 who had recovered from COVID-19. The sample taken for sequencing was PBMCs or T cells enriched from blood (not recorded which). The chain employs TRBV20-1 and TRBJ2-7; 9 nucleotides line up with TRBD1. Here the CDR3 reads CSASLVGQGIHEQYF. CDR3 DNA: TGCAGTGCTAGTTTAGTGGGACAGGGAATCCACGAGCAGTACTTC.